Given below is one T cell receptor (beta chain) in context. The data were taken from a study of blood T cell repertoires in COVID-19. Study context: The study drew acute and convalescent COVID-19 samples from the United States, Italy and Spain. T cells, B-cell-depleted T cells, or PBMCs supplied cDNA or gDNA.

Trimming took off 1 base at V and 7 bases at J, with 5 bases between the two ends. Germline assignment: CDR1 LGHDT and CDR2 YNNKEL (reference sequence). There are 12 residues in the CDR3. As handled by the study authors: The assay estimated nucleated cells by amplifying reference gene primers. The table came from immunoSEQ multiplex PCR; TCRdb's copy has only in-frame clones and leaves some out. V, J and clone size derive from that table, while D and trimming were established from the DNA sequence. The sample holds roughly 80,000 clones, about 80% seen once. The source of this sequence is a human donor in a cohort sampled during active COVID-19. The chain recombines TRBV3-1 (or the pseudogene TRBV3-2) with TRBJ2-1; D unclear. The sample consisted of peripheral blood. CDR3 loop: CASSQGGNEQFF. The CDR3, as DNA: TGTGCCAGCAGCCAAGGAGGAAATGAGCAGTTCTTC.